This T cell receptor (beta chain) was sequenced in a study of T-cell reconstitution after alpha-beta-depleted transplantation in children. The CDR3 length is 15 residues. Germline lookup yields CDR1 SGHVS and CDR2 FNYEAQ. V dropped 3 bases and J dropped 4 bases, with 14 bases sitting between them. Unique molecular identifiers were incorporated when the TCRbeta library was constructed. TCRdb used MiXCR to reprocess the PCR reads, holding one entry per CDR3 protein. The table has roughly 500,000 distinct CDR3 sequences, around 18% seen once. The clonotype comes from a human donor who donated a stem cell graft to a child with acute lymphoblastic leukemia. This specimen was PBMCs from the stem cell graft donor, taken from the stem cell graft. This sequence joins TRBV7-6 and TRBJ2-3, with D possibly TRBD2 on 6 matching bases. The CDR3 DNA is TGTGCCAGCAGCTTGACGGGAGAGTTGGCAGATACGCAGTATTTT. This translates into CASSLTGELADTQYF.